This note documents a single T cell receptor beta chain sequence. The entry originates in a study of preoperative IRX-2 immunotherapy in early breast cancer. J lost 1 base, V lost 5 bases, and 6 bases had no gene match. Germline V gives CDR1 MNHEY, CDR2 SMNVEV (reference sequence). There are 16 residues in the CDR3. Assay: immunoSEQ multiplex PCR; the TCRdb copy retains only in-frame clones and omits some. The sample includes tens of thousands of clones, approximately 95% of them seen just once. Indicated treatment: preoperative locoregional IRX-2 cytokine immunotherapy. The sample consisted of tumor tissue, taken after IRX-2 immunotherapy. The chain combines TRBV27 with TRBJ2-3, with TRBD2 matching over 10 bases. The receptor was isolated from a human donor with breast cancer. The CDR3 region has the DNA TGTGCCAGCAGTCGCAGTGGACTAGCGGGCACAGATACGCAGTATTTT. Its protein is CASSRSGLAGTDTQYF.